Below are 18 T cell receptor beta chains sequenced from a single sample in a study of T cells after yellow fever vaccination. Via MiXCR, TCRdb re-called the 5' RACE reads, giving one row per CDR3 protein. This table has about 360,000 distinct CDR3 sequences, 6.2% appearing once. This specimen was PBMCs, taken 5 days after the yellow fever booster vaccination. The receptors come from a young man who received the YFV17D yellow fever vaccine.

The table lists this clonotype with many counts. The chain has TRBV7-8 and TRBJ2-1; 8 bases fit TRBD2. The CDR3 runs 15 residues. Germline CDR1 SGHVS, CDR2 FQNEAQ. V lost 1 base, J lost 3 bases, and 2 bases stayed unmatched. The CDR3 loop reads CASSLVTSGYNEQFF. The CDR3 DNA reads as TGTGCCAGCAGCTTAGTAACTAGCGGCTACAATGAGCAGTTCTTC.

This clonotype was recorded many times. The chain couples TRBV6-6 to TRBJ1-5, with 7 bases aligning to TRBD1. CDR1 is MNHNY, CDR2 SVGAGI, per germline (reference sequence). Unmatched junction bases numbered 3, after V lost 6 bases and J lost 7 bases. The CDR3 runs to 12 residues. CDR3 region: CASSEGAQPQHF. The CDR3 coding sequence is TGTGCCAGCAGCGAGGGGGCACAGCCCCAGCATTTT.

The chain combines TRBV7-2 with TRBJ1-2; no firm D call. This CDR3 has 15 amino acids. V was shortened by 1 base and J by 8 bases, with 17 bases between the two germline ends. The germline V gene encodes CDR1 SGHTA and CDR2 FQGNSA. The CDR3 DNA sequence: TGTGCCAGCAGCTTAGAGAGTCGTACCTATGACGGCTACACCTTC. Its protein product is CASSLESRTYDGYTF. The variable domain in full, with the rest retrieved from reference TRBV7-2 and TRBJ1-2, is GAGVSQSPSNKVTEKGKDVELRCDPISGHTALYWYRQSLGQGLEFLIYFQGNSAPDKSGLPSDRFSAERTGGSVSTLTIQRTQQEDSAVYLCASSLESRTYDGYTFGSGTRLTVV.

The CDR3 protein is CSVDDRGGYGYTF. Written as DNA, the CDR3 is TGCAGCGTTGACGACAGGGGTGGCTATGGCTACACCTTC. The chain is built from TRBV29-1 and TRBJ1-2; 8 nucleotides line up with TRBD1. Germline CDR1 and CDR2: SQVTM and ANQGSEA. V shed 3 bases, J shed 4 bases, and the junction held 4 bases outside the gene matches. The CDR3 runs 13 residues. Filled out from reference TRBV29-1 and TRBJ1-2, the complete variable domain reads SAVISQKPSRDICQRGTSLTIQCQVDSQVTMMFWYRQQPGQSLTLIATANQGSEATYESGFVIDKFPISRPNLTFSTLTVSNMSPEDSSIYLCSVDDRGGYGYTFGSGTRLTVV.

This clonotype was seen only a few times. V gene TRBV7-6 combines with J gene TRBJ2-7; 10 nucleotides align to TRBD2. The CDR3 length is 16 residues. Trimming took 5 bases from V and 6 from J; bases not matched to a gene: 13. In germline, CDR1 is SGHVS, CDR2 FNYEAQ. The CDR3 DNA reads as TGTGCCAGCAGCGAGCGACCGGGACTAGCGAAACCCGAGCAGTACTTC. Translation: CASSERPGLAKPEQYF.

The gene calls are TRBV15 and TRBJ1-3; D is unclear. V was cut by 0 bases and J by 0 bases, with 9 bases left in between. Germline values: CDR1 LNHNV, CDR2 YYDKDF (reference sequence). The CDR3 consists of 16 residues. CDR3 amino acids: CATSRDPGASGNTIYF. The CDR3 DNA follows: TGTGCCACCAGCAGAGATCCAGGCGCCTCTGGAAACACCATATATTTT.

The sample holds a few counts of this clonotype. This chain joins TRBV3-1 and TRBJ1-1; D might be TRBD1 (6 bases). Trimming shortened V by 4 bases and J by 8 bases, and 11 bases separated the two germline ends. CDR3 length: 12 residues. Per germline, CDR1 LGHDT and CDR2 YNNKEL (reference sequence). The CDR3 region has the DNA TGTGCCAGCAGCCTTATCCAGGGGGAAGCTTTCTTT. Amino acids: CASSLIQGEAFF.

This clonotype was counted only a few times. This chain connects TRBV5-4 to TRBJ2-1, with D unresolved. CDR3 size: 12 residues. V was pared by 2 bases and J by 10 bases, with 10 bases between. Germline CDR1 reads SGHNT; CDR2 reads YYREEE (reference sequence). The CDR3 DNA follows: TGTGCCAGCAGCTTTCTGGGTCAAGAGCAGTTCTTC. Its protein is CASSFLGQEQFF.

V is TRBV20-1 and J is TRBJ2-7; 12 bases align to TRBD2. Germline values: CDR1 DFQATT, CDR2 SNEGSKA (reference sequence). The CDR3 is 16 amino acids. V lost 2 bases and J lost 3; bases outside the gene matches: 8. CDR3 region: CSARSLAGGPNYEQYF. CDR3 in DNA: TGCAGTGCTAGATCTCTAGCGGGAGGGCCAAACTACGAGCAGTACTTC.

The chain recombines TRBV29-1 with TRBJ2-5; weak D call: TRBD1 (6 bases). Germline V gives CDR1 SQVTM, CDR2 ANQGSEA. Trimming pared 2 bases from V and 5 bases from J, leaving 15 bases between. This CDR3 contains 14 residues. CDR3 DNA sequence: TGCAGCGTTGAAAGGGCCCCAGGGGTGGAGACCCAGTACTTC. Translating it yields CSVERAPGVETQYF.

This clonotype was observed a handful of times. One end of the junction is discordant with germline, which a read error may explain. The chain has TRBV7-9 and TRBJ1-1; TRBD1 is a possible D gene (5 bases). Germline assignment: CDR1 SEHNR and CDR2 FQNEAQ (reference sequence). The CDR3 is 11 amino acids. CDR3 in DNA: TGTGCCAGCAGCTTAGCAGGGGATACATCTTTT. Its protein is CASSLAGDTSF. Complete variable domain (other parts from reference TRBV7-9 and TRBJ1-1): DTGVSQNPRHKITKRGQNVTFRCDPISEHNRLYWYRQTLGQGPEFLTYFQNEAQLEKSRLLSDRFSAERPKGSFSTLEIQRTEQGDSAMYLCASSLAGDTSFGQGTRLTVV.

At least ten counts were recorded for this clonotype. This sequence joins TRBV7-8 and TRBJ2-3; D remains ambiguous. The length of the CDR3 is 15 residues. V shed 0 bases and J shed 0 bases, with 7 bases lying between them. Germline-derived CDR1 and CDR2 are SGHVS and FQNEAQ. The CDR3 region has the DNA TGTGCCAGCAGCTTAGCGACGGTTAGCACAGATACGCAGTATTTT. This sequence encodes CASSLATVSTDTQYF.

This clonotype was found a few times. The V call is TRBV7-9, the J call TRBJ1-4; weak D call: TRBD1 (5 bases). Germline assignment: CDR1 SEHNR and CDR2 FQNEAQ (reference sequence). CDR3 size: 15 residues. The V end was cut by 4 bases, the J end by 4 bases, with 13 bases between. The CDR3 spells CASSWDLPLNEKLFF. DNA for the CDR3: TGTGCCAGCAGCTGGGACCTTCCCCTTAATGAAAAACTGTTTTTT.

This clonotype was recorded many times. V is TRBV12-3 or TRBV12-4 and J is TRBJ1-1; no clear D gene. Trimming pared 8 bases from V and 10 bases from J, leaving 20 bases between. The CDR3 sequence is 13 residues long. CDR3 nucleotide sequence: TGTGCCAGCGTATTTCGAAAAGGGTTCCCAGCTTTCTTT. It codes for CASVFRKGFPAFF.

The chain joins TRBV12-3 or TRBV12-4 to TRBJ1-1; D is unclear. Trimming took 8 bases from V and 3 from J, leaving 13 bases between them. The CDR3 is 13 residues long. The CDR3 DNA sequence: TGTGCCAGCTCGACCCCAGGTGACACTGAAGCTTTCTTT. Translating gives CASSTPGDTEAFF.

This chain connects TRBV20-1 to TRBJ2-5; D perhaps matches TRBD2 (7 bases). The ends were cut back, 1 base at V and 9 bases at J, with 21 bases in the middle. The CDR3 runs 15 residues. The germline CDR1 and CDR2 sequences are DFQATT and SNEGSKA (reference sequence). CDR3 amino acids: CSARGYGGRDGAQYF. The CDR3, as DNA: TGCAGTGCTAGAGGTTACGGGGGGCGCGATGGGGCCCAGTACTTC.

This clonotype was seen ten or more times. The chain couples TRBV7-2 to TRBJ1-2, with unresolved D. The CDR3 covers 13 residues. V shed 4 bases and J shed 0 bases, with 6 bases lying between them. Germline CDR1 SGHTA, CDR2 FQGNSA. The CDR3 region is CASSSRPNYGYTF. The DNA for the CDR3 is TGTGCCAGCAGCTCCAGGCCTAACTATGGCTACACCTTC. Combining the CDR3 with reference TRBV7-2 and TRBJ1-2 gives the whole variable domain GAGVSQSPSNKVTEKGKDVELRCDPISGHTALYWYRQSLGQGLEFLIYFQGNSAPDKSGLPSDRFSAERTGGSVSTLTIQRTQQEDSAVYLCASSSRPNYGYTFGSGTRLTVV.

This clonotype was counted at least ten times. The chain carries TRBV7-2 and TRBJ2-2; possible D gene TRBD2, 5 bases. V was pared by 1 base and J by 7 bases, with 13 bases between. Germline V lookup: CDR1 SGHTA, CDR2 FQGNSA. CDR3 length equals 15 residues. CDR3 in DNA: TGTGCCAGCAGCTTAGTTGGGCGGGCCGGCGGGGAGCTGTTTTTT. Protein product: CASSLVGRAGGELFF.